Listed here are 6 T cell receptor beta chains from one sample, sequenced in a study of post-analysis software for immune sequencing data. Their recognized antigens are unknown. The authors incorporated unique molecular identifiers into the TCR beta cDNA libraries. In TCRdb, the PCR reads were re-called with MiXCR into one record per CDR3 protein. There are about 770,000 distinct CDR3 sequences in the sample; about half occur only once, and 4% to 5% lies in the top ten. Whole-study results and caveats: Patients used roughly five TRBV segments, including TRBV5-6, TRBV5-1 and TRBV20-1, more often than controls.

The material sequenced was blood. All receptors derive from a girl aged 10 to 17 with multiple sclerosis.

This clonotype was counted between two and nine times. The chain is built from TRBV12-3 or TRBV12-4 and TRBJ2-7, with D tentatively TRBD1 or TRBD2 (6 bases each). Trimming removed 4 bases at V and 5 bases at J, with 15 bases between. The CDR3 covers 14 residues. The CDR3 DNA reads TGTGCCAGCAGTTCCAAGTTGGGGGGCAACGAGCAGTACTTC. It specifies CASSSKLGGNEQYF.

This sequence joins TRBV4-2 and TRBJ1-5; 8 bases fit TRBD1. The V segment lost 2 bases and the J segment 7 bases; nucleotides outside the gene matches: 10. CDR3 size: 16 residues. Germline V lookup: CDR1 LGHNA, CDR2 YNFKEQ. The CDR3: CASSQTTDRVGQPQHF. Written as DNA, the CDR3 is TGTGCCAGCAGCCAAACGACGGACAGGGTCGGACAGCCCCAGCATTTT.

CDR3 sequence: CASSYRVTASEQYF. The CDR3 region has the DNA TGTGCCAGCAGTTATCGGGTTACGGCTAGCGAGCAGTACTTC. V gene TRBV6-5 combines with J gene TRBJ2-4; D uncertain. The end of the DNA is better explained by TRBJ2-7, so the J call may be wrong. Germline values: CDR1 MNHEY, CDR2 SVGAGI. The CDR3 loop spans 14 amino acids.

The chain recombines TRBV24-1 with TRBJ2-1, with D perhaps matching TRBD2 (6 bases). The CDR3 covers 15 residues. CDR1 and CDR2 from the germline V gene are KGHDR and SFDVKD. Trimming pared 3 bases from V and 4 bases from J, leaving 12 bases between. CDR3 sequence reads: CATSDDSGKYNEQFF. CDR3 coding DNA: TGTGCCACCAGTGATGATAGCGGAAAATACAATGAGCAGTTCTTC.

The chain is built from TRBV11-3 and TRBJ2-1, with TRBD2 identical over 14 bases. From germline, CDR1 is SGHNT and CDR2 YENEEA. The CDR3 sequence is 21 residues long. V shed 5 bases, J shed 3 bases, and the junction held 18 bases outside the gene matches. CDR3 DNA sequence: TGTGCCAGCAGCGAGCGGAGACCCGGGACTAGCGGGAGCTGGTACTACAATGAGCAGTTCTTC. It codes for CASSERRPGTSGSWYYNEQFF.

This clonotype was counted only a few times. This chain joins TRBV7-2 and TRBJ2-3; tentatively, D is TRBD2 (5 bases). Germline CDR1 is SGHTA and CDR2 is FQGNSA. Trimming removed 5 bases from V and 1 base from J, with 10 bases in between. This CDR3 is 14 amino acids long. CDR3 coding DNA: TGTGCCAGCAGCCCCTTGCGGGGCACAGATACGCAGTATTTT. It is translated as CASSPLRGTDTQYF.